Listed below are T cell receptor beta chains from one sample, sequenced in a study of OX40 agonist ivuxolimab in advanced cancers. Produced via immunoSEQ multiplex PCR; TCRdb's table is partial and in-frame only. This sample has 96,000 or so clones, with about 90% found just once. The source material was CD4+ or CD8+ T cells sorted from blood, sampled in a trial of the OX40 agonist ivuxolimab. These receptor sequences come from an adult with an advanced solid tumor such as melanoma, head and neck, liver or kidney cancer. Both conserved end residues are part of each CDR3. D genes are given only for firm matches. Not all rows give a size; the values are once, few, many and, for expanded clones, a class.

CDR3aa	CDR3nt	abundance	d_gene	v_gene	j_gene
CASSLVGGGRTYEQYF	TGTGCCAGCAGCTTGGTGGGAGGCGGGAGAACCTACGAGCAGTACTTC	.	TRBD2	TRBV5-4	TRBJ2-7
CASSQEAPVFNYGYTF	TGTGCCAGCAGCCAAGAGGCGCCGGTATTTAACTATGGCTACACCTTC	.	.	TRBV4-2	TRBJ1-2
CASSYQTGNEKLFF	TGTGCCAGCAGTTACCAGACAGGGAATGAAAAACTGTTTTTT	once	TRBD1	TRBV6-5	TRBJ1-4
CAWSVSGVQETQYF	TGTGCCTGGAGTGTGTCGGGGGTACAAGAGACCCAGTACTTC	.	.	TRBV30	TRBJ2-5
CASSPFSSGNTIYF	TGTGCCAGCAGCCCCTTCAGCTCTGGAAACACCATATATTTT	few	.	TRBV7-2	TRBJ1-3
CASSQHGVVAGGPGELFF	TGCGCCAGCAGCCAACATGGAGTGGTAGCGGGAGGTCCCGGGGAGCTGTTTTTT	.	TRBD2	TRBV5-1	TRBJ2-2
CSVEDRADENYGYTF	TGCAGCGTTGAAGATAGGGCAGACGAAAACTATGGCTACACCTTC	.	.	TRBV29-1	TRBJ1-2
CASSGDGVNEKLFF	TGTGCCAGCAGTGGGGACGGGGTTAATGAAAAACTGTTTTTT	.	.	TRBV28	TRBJ1-4
CAISESTDTQYF	TGTGCCATCAGTGAGTCGACAGATACGCAGTATTTT	once	.	TRBV10-3	TRBJ2-3
CASSVYPRENPYNEQFF	TGTGCCAGCAGCGTATATCCTCGGGAGAACCCCTACAATGAGCAGTTCTTC	.	.	TRBV9	TRBJ2-1
CASSSAEDPWEQYF	TGTGCCAGCAGTTCGGCGGAGGACCCTTGGGAGCAGTACTTC	.	.	TRBV28	TRBJ2-7
CASSSTSGSSNEQFF	TGTGCCAGCAGTTCGACTAGCGGGTCCTCCAATGAGCAGTTCTTC	.	TRBD2	TRBV7-2	TRBJ2-1
CASGNFIIGRLGAAFF	TGTGCCAGTGGAAATTTTATTATCGGGAGACTTGGTGCAGCTTTCTTT	.	.	TRBV19	TRBJ1-1
CASSQAATRADTSYEQYF	TGCGCCAGCAGCCAGGCTGCGACCCGGGCCGACACCTCCTACGAGCAGTACTTC	.	.	TRBV4-3	TRBJ2-7
CASSQDQGADEQYF	TGTGCCAGCAGCCAAGATCAGGGGGCGGACGAGCAGTACTTC	.	TRBD1	TRBV4-2	TRBJ2-7
CASSLALQGGETQYF	TGCGCCAGCAGCTTGGCCCTACAGGGAGGTGAGACCCAGTACTTC	.	.	TRBV5-1	TRBJ2-5
CASSLQRTSGTDTQYF	TGTGCCAGCAGCCTACAGAGGACTAGCGGCACAGATACGCAGTATTTT	.	TRBD2	TRBV7-2	TRBJ2-3
CASSPNPGQQNEKLFF	TGCGCCAGCAGCCCGAATCCGGGACAGCAAAATGAAAAACTGTTTTTT	.	TRBD1	TRBV5-1	TRBJ1-4
CASSPTTGSKETQYF	TGTGCCAGTAGCCCGACAACAGGGAGTAAAGAGACCCAGTACTTC	once	.	TRBV19	TRBJ2-5
CASSYRDRGSTEAFF	TGTGCCAGCAGCTACCGGGACAGGGGTTCCACTGAAGCTTTCTTT	.	TRBD1	TRBV5-8	TRBJ1-1
CASSFGENQPQHF	TGTGCCAGCAGCTTTGGGGAAAATCAGCCCCAGCATTTT	.	.	TRBV7-3	TRBJ1-5
CASSPVTREEQYF	TGTGCCAGCTCACCAGTAACGCGGGAAGAGCAGTACTTC	.	.	TRBV18	TRBJ2-7
CASSGRLAGGVYNEQFF	TGTGCCAGTAGTGGACGACTAGCGGGAGGGGTCTACAATGAGCAGTTCTTC	.	TRBD2	TRBV19	TRBJ2-1
CASRSVTGELFF	TGTGCCAGTAGATCGGTTACCGGGGAGCTGTTTTTT	.	.	TRBV19	TRBJ2-2
CASGTGGFSGANVLTF	TGTGCCAGTGGGACAGGGGGGTTCTCTGGGGCCAACGTCCTGACTTTC	.	TRBD1	TRBV9	TRBJ2-6
CASSVHRGDETQYF	TGTGCCAGCAGTGTCCACAGGGGGGATGAGACCCAGTACTTC	.	TRBD1	TRBV6-1	TRBJ2-5
CASIGGWSQPQHF	TGTGCCAGCATAGGGGGGTGGAGTCAGCCCCAGCATTTT	.	.	TRBV28	TRBJ1-5